This section outlines one T cell receptor beta chain sequence together with its context. Its cognate antigen is unknown. This specimen belongs to a study of response to subunit inactivated influenza vaccine. Overall study results and limits: Authors suggested seasonal influenza vaccinations each recruit few new T cells.

TCRdb recomputed calls from the RT-PCR reads with MiXCR, one row per CDR3 protein. Of about 520,000 distinct CDR3 sequences in the sample, roughly 25% were seen once. Sequenced here: CD4+ T cells sorted from PBMCs, sampled more than 4 days after vaccination. The receptor comes from a man in his forties or fifties who received an inactivated influenza vaccine.

CDR3 protein: CSARYGGGQETQYF. CDR3 nucleotide sequence: TGCAGTGCTCGCTACGGGGGGGGCCAAGAGACCCAGTACTTC. The chain joins TRBV20-1 to TRBJ2-5; TRBD2 agrees at 8 bases. This CDR3 contains 14 residues. V lost 5 bases to trimming and J lost 1 base; unmatched junction nucleotides: 6. The V gene's germline CDR1 is DFQATT and CDR2 SNEGSKA (reference sequence).